This T cell receptor (beta chain) was obtained from a study of blood T cell repertoires in COVID-19. Study at large: Donors in the United States, Italy and Spain gave samples during acute or convalescent COVID-19. T cells, B-cell-depleted T cells, or PBMCs supplied cDNA or gDNA.

Cohorts were assigned according to the clinical history that participants reported. The study counted Cohort 3 donors as recovered given two negative PCRs, clearance, or symptom resolution. Profiling relied on immunoSEQ multiplex PCR, and the TCRdb table lists in-frame clones only, not all of them. Of 350,000 to 400,000 clones in the sample, around 92% are singletons; the top ten hold 1.7%. V was trimmed by 6 bases and J by 8 bases, leaving 13 bases between them. CDR3 length: 12 residues. Germline V gene lookup returns CDR1 MDHEN and CDR2 SYDVKM. The receptor's source is a woman aged 30 to 39 who had recovered from COVID-19. V usage is TRBV28 and J usage is TRBJ1-1, with D possibly being TRBD1 (6 bases). Source material: PBMCs or T cells enriched from blood (not recorded which). CDR3 loop: CASSSGTIEAFF. The CDR3 DNA reads as TGTGCCAGCAGCTCCGGGACAATAGAAGCTTTCTTT.